A selection of T cell receptor beta chains follows, all from one sample in a study of T-cell memory formation after mild COVID-19. MiXCR, run by TCRdb on the 5' RACE reads, gives a single entry per CDR3 protein. Of around 370,000 distinct CDR3 sequences listed, under 25% were seen once; the top ten hold 9.5% to 15%. Sequenced: PBMCs or a T cell subset sorted from them (not recorded which). The source of these receptors is an adult woman who had mild COVID-19 (a few samples of this study predate the infection). Cell type and time point are not known. Both conserved end residues are part of each CDR3. D genes are given only for firm matches. Clone sizes are given selectively: once, few, many, or a class where the clone is expanded.

CDR3nt | CDR3aa | d_gene | abundance | j_gene | v_gene
TGTGCCAGCAGTTTGCATACCGGGACAGGGCATGGCTACACCTTC | CASSLHTGTGHGYTF | TRBD1 | few | TRBJ1-2 | TRBV7-9
TGTGCCACCAGTGATTACGGGACAGGGACCGTCGGGACCCAGTACTTC | CATSDYGTGTVGTQYF | TRBD1 | NA | TRBJ2-5 | TRBV24-1
TGCGCCAGCAGCTTGGATCAGGGGTGGAACACTGAAGCTTTCTTT | CASSLDQGWNTEAFF | NA | few | TRBJ1-1 | TRBV5-1
TGCGCCAGCAGCTTGATGGCAGTCTCCTACGAGCAGTACTTC | CASSLMAVSYEQYF | NA | NA | TRBJ2-7 | TRBV5-1
TGTGCCAGCAGCCATGGGAGGGCAGGGACGCCTGAAGCTTTCTTT | CASSHGRAGTPEAFF | NA | few | TRBJ1-1 | TRBV3-1
TGCAGTTCCACCACCCCCGGTGGGGGACACGAGCAGTACTTC | CSSTTPGGGHEQYF | NA | NA | TRBJ2-7 | TRBV20-1
TGCAGTGCTAGTTTACGGGCCGCAACAGATACGCAGTATTTT | CSASLRAATDTQYF | NA | few | TRBJ2-3 | TRBV20-1
TGCAGTGCCCTCTCCCGGGAGACCCAGTACTTC | CSALSRETQYF | NA | NA | TRBJ2-5 | TRBV20-1
TGCAGCGTCCGACCCAGGGGAGATACGCAGTATTTT | CSVRPRGDTQYF | NA | NA | TRBJ2-3 | TRBV29-1
TGTGCCAGCAGCTTAGCCTCCCTGGCCGGTGAGCAGTTCTTC | CASSLASLAGEQFF | NA | few | TRBJ2-1 | TRBV7-9
TGTGCCTGGAGCCCCCCCCCCCAGCGGGGGAAGTCAGATACGCAGTATTTT | CAWSPPPQRGKSDTQYF | TRBD2 | once | TRBJ2-3 | TRBV4-2
TGCGCCAGCAGGGCTGGGGACAGCAACAATCAGCCCCAGCATTTT | CASRAGDSNNQPQHF | TRBD1 | NA | TRBJ1-5 | TRBV5-1
TGCAGTGCTTTCAATGGTGGGGCCAACGTCCTGACTTTC | CSAFNGGANVLTF | NA | NA | TRBJ2-6 | TRBV20-1
TGTGCCAGCGGGACTGGTTACGAGCAGTACTTC | CASGTGYEQYF | NA | NA | TRBJ2-7 | TRBV7-9
TGCGCCAGCAGTGAGTCGGGGGGTTGGGGAGAGACCCAGTACTTC | CASSESGGWGETQYF | NA | NA | TRBJ2-5 | TRBV10-2
TGTGCCAGCAGCCCGGGGGTCGGGGGGGCCAGAACAGATACGCAGTATTTT | CASSPGVGGARTDTQYF | TRBD2 | few | TRBJ2-3 | TRBV7-7
TGTGCCAGCAGTCTGACCGGGACAGTGGGACGGAACACTGAAGCTTTCTTT | CASSLTGTVGRNTEAFF | TRBD1 | NA | TRBJ1-1 | TRBV12-3/TRBV12-4
TGCAGTGCTAGAGATTGGGGGGGCACAGATACGCAGTATTTT | CSARDWGGTDTQYF | NA | NA | TRBJ2-3 | TRBV20-1
TGTGCCAGCAGCCAAGATTGGACAGGGGTAAGCAATCAGCCCCAGCATTTT | CASSQDWTGVSNQPQHF | TRBD1 | NA | TRBJ1-5 | TRBV4-2
TGTGCCAGCAGCTTGGAGGTGGGGACCCGAGGGTATCGGCAGTACTTC | CASSLEVGTRGYRQYF | NA | NA | TRBJ2-7 | TRBV5-5
TGTGCCAGCAGCAGAGGGGCGGACACCGGGGAGCTGTTTTTT | CASSRGADTGELFF | NA | NA | TRBJ2-2 | TRBV5-5
TGCGCCAGCAGCCAAGATCTGGGGAAGCAGTACTTC | CASSQDLGKQYF | NA | few | TRBJ2-7 | TRBV4-3
TGTGCCAGCAGCCCCCCCAAAGCGGGACTAGCGGGTTATCACGAGCAGTACTTC | CASSPPKAGLAGYHEQYF | TRBD2 | few | TRBJ2-7 | TRBV7-8
TGTGCCAGCAGCGTACTAGCGGGAGATTTGGATACGCAGTATTTT | CASSVLAGDLDTQYF | TRBD2 | few | TRBJ2-3 | TRBV9
TGTGCCAGCAGCCCTGGGAAGTACAATGAGCAGTTCTTC | CASSPGKYNEQFF | NA | few | TRBJ2-1 | TRBV2
TGTGCCAGCAGTGTAGGCAGGGACTACAATGAGCAGTTCTTC | CASSVGRDYNEQFF | NA | few | TRBJ2-1 | TRBV6-4
TGTGCCAGCAGCCAATCAACAGCTAACTATGGCTACACCTTC | CASSQSTANYGYTF | NA | NA | TRBJ1-2 | TRBV16
TGTGCCGGAGGTTACTACAATGAGCAGTTCTTC | CAGGYYNEQFF | NA | NA | TRBJ2-1 | TRBV9